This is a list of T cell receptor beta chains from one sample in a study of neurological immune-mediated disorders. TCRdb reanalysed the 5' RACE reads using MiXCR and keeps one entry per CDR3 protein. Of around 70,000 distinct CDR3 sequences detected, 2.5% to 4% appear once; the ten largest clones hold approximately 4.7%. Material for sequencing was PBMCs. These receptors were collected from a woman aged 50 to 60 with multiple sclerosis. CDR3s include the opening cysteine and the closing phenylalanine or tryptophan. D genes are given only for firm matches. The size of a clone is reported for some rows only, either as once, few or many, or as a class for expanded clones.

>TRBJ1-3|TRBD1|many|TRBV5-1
TGCGCCAGCAGCCCTGGGACAGGGGTTGGAAACACCATATATTTT
CASSPGTGVGNTIYF
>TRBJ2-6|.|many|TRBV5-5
TGTGCCAGCAACCTATGGGGATCTGGGGCCAACGTCCTGACTTTC
CASNLWGSGANVLTF
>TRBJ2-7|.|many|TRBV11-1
TGTGCCAGCAGCATTCGGGACAACACCTACGAGCAGTACTTC
CASSIRDNTYEQYF
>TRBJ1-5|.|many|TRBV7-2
TGTGCCAGCAGCTTAGAGGTTAATCAGCCCCAGCATTTT
CASSLEVNQPQHF
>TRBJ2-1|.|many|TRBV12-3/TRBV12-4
TGTGCCAGCAGTTTATCAGGCCAGAAAACCCATGAGCAGTTCTTC
CASSLSGQKTHEQFF
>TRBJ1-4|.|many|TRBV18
TGTGCCAGCTCACCAGGTGTTGGGGGTGAAAAACTGTTTTTT
CASSPGVGGEKLFF
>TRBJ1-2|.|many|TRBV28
TGTGCCAGCAGAGGCCCCCTCGGAAATGGCTACACCTTC
CASRGPLGNGYTF
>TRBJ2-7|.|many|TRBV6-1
TGTGCCAGCAGTGGCCGACTAGGACCGGTTCACTACGAGCAGTACTTC
CASSGRLGPVHYEQYF
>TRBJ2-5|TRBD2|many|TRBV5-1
TGCGCCAGCAGCTTGATGGGAGGGGAGACCCAGTACTTC
CASSLMGGETQYF
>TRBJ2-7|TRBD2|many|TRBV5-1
TGCGCCAGCAGCTACGGGACTAGCTTAACCTACGAGCAGTACTTC
CASSYGTSLTYEQYF
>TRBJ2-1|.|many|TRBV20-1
TGCAGTGCTGGACAGCCACTAGCGTCATTCTCCTACAATGAGCAGTTCTTC
CSAGQPLASFSYNEQFF
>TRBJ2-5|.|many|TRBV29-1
TGCACCGGACAGAGACAAGAGACCCAGTACTTC
CTGQRQETQYF
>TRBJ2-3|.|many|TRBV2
TGTGCCAACCAGGGAGGAGATACGCAGTATTTT
CANQGGDTQYF
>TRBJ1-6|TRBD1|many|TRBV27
TGTGCCAGCAGTTTTGGGAGGGACAGGGGGCGATCACCCCTCCACTTT
CASSFGRDRGRSPLHF
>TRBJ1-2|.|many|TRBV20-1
TGCAGTGCTAGAGCCGAGGACAGTCTTAACTATGGCTACACCTTC
CSARAEDSLNYGYTF
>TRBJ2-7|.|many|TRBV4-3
TGCGCCAGCAGCCAAGGCGCCAGGGGTGGATACGAGCAGTACTTC
CASSQGARGGYEQYF
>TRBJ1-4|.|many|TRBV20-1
TGCAGTGCTTGCCGGCCGCAGGACGAAAAACTGTTTTTT
CSACRPQDEKLFF
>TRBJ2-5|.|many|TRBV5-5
TGTGCCAGCAGCTTAACGACAGCTCCTCCGGAGACCCAGTACTTC
CASSLTTAPPETQYF
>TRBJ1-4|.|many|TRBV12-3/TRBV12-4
TGTGCCAGCCGTTCACACACAGGACTTAATGAAAAACTGTTTTTT
CASRSHTGLNEKLFF
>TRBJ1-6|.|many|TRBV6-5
TGTGCCAGCAGTTACTCAGTGGTCGGGAGCTCCTATAATTCACCCCTCCACTTT
CASSYSVVGSSYNSPLHF
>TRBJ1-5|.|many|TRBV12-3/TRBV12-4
TGTGCCAGCAGTTTAGATGGGGGGCAGCAGCCCCAGCATTTT
CASSLDGGQQPQHF
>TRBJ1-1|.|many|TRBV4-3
TGCGCCAGCAGCCAAGGGGGGGGCGCGAACACTGAAGCTTTCTTT
CASSQGGGANTEAFF
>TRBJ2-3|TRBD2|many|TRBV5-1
TGCGCCAGCAGCTCGAGCGGGAGGACAGATACGCAGTATTTT
CASSSSGRTDTQYF
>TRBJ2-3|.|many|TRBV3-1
TGTGCCAGCAGCCAAGAATCGGGGGCGGATACGCAGTATTTT
CASSQESGADTQYF
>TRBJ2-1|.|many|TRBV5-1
TGCGCCAGCAGCTTAGATCACAATGAGCAGTTCTTC
CASSLDHNEQFF
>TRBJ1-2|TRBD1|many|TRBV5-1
TGCGCCAGCAGCCCTCTTCGACAGGGCTACGGCTACACCTTC
CASSPLRQGYGYTF
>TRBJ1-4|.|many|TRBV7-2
TGTGCCAGCAGCCGGGGGGTTGGTGAAAAACTGTTTTTT
CASSRGVGEKLFF
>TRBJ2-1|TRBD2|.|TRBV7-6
TGTGCCAGCAGCGTAGGCGGGAGTTTCTACAATGAGCAGTTCTTC
CASSVGGSFYNEQFF
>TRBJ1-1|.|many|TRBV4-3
TGCGCCAGCAGCTGGGGGAACACTGAAGCTTTCTTT
CASSWGNTEAFF
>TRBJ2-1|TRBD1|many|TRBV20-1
TGCAGTGCTCAGACAGGGATCTCCTACAATGAGCAGTTCTTC
CSAQTGISYNEQFF
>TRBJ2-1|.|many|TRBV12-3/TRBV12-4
TGTGCCAGCAGTTTAGGGGCTACCGTTAGGGTCAATGAGCAGTTCTTC
CASSLGATVRVNEQFF
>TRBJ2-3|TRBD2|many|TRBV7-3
TGTGCCAGCAGCCCCACAGGCAGCGGGGAAGCGACTACGCAGTATTTT
CASSPTGSGEATTQYF
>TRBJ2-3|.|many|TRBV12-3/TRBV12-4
TGTGCCAGCAGTTTAGTAGATACGCAGTATTTT
CASSLVDTQYF
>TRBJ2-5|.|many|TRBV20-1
TGCAGTGCTAGGGTCGTGCCTGATCGTGGAGAGACCCAGTACTTC
CSARVVPDRGETQYF
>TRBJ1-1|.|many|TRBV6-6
TGTGCCAGCGGGCCGGGACGGATGAACACTGAAGCTTTCTTT
CASGPGRMNTEAFF
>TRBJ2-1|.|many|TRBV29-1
TGCAGCGTTGCGAGCGGGCCCCTTCCCAATGAGCAGTTCTTC
CSVASGPLPNEQFF
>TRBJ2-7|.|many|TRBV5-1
TGCGCCAGCAGCTTGGGTTGGGGGACTCATTACGAGCAGTACTTC
CASSLGWGTHYEQYF
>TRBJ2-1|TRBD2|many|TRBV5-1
TGCGCCAGCAGCTTGGCAAGCGGGGGGTCCTCTTCCTACAATGAGCAGTTCTTC
CASSLASGGSSSYNEQFF
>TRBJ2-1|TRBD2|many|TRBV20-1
TGCAGTGCTAGAGATCAACTAGCGGGAGCCTACAATGAGCAGTTCTTC
CSARDQLAGAYNEQFF
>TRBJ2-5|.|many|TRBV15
TGTGCCACCAGCAGAGCGAGGGGTACAGAGACCCAGTACTTC
CATSRARGTETQYF
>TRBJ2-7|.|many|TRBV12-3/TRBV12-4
TGTGCCAGCAGCCCCACCCCAGGGATCTTCTACGAGCAGTACTTC
CASSPTPGIFYEQYF
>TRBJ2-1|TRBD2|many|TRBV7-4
TGTGCCAGCAGCCCCGGGACTAGCGAGTCAATAGGCAATGAGCAGTTCTTC
CASSPGTSESIGNEQFF
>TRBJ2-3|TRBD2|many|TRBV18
TGTGCCAGCTCCCCCGGGACTAGAACAGATACGCAGTATTTT
CASSPGTRTDTQYF
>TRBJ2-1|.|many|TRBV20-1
TGCAGTGCAGTTCTAGGAAATGAGCAGTTCTTC
CSAVLGNEQFF
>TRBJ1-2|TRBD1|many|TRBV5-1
TGCGCCAGCAGCCAACGCGGGACAGGGGACTATGGCTACACCTTC
CASSQRGTGDYGYTF
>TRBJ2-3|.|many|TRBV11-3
TGTGCCAGCAGCCTTTCACAGGGACGCACAGATACGCAGTATTTT
CASSLSQGRTDTQYF
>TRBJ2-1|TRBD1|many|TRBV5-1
TGCGCCAGCAGCTTGGCCTGGACAGGTGAGCAGTTCTTC
CASSLAWTGEQFF
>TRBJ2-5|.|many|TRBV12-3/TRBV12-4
TGTGCCAGCAGTTTATTGGGGGGCTTACAAGAGACCCAGTACTTC
CASSLLGGLQETQYF
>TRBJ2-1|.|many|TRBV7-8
TGTGCCAGCAGCGTACCAGTCAATGAGCAGTTCTTC
CASSVPVNEQFF
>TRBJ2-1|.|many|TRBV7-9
TGTGCCAGCAGCTTCCCTAGTCCCTACAATGAGCAGTTCTTC
CASSFPSPYNEQFF
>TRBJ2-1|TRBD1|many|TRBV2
TGTGCCGCGACAGGGAGCTCCTACAATGAGCAGTTCTTC
CAATGSSYNEQFF